Presented here are 22 T cell receptor beta chains from one specimen sequenced in a study of blood T cell repertoires in COVID-19. Assay used: immunoSEQ multiplex PCR; TCRdb lists only in-frame clones, some missing. The sample records 250,000 to 400,000 clones, about 91% being singletons. The sequenced material came from peripheral blood. These receptors were taken from a woman younger than 45 with COVID-19, enrolled during active disease.

This clone was observed a handful of times. The J gene is TRBJ1-1, the V gene TRBV29-1; TRBD1 might be the D (5 bases). Looked up from germline, CDR1 is SQVTM and CDR2 is ANQGSEA. V was shortened by 6 bases and J by 1 base, with 6 bases between the two germline ends. There are 11 residues in the CDR3. The CDR3 nucleotides are TGCAGCGTGACAGAGAACACTGAAGCTTTCTTT. Translation gives CSVTENTEAFF.

This chain connects TRBV7-2 to TRBJ2-7; no definite D call. The CDR3 runs to 16 residues. CDR1 is SGHTA and CDR2 is FQGNSA in the germline V gene. Trimming removed 2 bases at V and 1 base at J, with 15 bases between. CDR3 amino acids: CASSLFTAGVSYEQYF. As DNA, the CDR3 is TGTGCCAGCAGCTTATTCACGGCAGGCGTGTCCTACGAGCAGTACTTC.

The V and J genes are TRBV4-2 and TRBJ2-1, with 10 bases aligning to TRBD1. J lost 12 bases, V lost 3 bases, and 14 bases had no gene match. This CDR3 has 16 residues. Germline CDR1 reads LGHNA; CDR2 reads YNFKEQ. The CDR3 sequence: CASSQEPGQGLGAQFF. CDR3 nucleotide sequence: TGTGCCAGCAGCCAGGAACCGGGACAGGGGCTTGGAGCGCAGTTCTTC.

The chain combines TRBV28 with TRBJ1-2; D remains ambiguous. Germline values: CDR1 MDHEN, CDR2 SYDVKM. Trimming took off 3 bases at V and 0 bases at J, with 11 bases between the two ends. The CDR3 is 15 amino acids. The CDR3 protein is CASSLAPHTNYGYTF. The DNA of the CDR3 is TGTGCCAGCAGTTTGGCCCCCCACACTAACTATGGCTACACCTTC.

The gene calls are TRBV7-9 and TRBJ1-2, with TRBD1 identical over 9 bases. The V and J ends lost 5 bases and 7 bases, in that order; junction bases with no gene match: 11. The CDR3 sequence is 15 residues long. Per the germline V gene, CDR1 is SEHNR and CDR2 is FQNEAQ (reference sequence). In DNA, the CDR3 is TGTGCCAGCAGCAAACAGGGGGGACAGGGATTTGGCTACACCTTC. Its translation: CASSKQGGQGFGYTF.

This chain links TRBV10-1 with TRBJ2-7; 7 bases map to TRBD1. Germline loops: CDR1 WNHNN, CDR2 SYGVQD (reference sequence). V shed 0 bases, J shed 3 bases, and the junction held 14 bases outside the gene matches. The CDR3 length is 18 residues. In DNA form, the CDR3 reads TGCGCCAGCAGTGAGTCCAGGGACAGAGTGGTCACCATCTACGAGCAGTACGTC. Translating gives CASSESRDRVVTIYEQYV.

The chain recombines TRBV7-9 with TRBJ1-6, with TRBD1 identical over 7 bases. Unmatched junction bases numbered 14, after V lost 6 bases and J lost 0 bases. Germline assignment: CDR1 SEHNR and CDR2 FQNEAQ (reference sequence). The CDR3 has 19 amino acids. The CDR3 sequence: CASSWDSGSLSSYNSPLHF. In DNA, the CDR3 is TGTGCCAGCAGTTGGGACAGCGGATCCTTGAGCTCCTATAATTCACCCCTCCACTTT.

The rearrangement uses TRBV7-9 and TRBJ2-1, with 8 bases that match TRBD1. Looked up from germline, CDR1 is SEHNR and CDR2 is FQNEAQ (reference sequence). V dropped 4 bases and J dropped 0; count of bases not matched to a gene: 8. The CDR3 sequence is 17 residues long. CDR3 in DNA: TGTGCCAGCAGCTCAGGACAGGGTAATAACTCCTACAATGAGCAGTTCTTC. It encodes CASSSGQGNNSYNEQFF.

The chain has TRBV2 and TRBJ2-2; a possible D gene is TRBD1 (6 bases). CDR1 is SNHLY, CDR2 FYNNEI, per germline. This CDR3 spans 14 amino acids. V was cut by 5 bases and J by 3 bases, with 10 bases left in between. CDR3 sequence (DNA): TGTGCCAGCAGTAGGGACACAGACACCGGGGAGCTGTTTTTT. The encoded protein is CASSRDTDTGELFF.

This sequence joins TRBV6-6 and TRBJ2-7, with TRBD1 as a possible D gene (5 bases). V lost 6 bases, J lost 4 bases, and 10 bases lay in between. CDR3 length equals 12 residues. In germline, CDR1 is MNHNY, CDR2 SVGAGI (reference sequence). DNA of the CDR3: TGTGCCAGCAGCTTGGACAAATACGAGCAGTACGTC. Its translation: CASSLDKYEQYV.

This rearrangement joins TRBV12-3 or TRBV12-4 to TRBJ1-1; no clear D. The V and J ends lost 6 bases and 6 bases respectively, with 14 bases between them. The CDR3 has 13 amino acids. The CDR3 is CASSYLPVAEAFF. CDR3 in DNA: TGTGCCAGCAGCTACCTACCCGTGGCTGAAGCTTTCTTT.

V usage is TRBV7-9 and J usage is TRBJ2-1; weak D call: TRBD1 (5 bases). V was cut by 5 bases and J by 6 bases, with 17 bases left in between. CDR1 SEHNR and CDR2 FQNEAQ come from the germline V gene (reference sequence). CDR3 size: 15 residues. This CDR3 reads CASSASVGVGNEQFF. Written as DNA, the CDR3 is TGTGCCAGCAGCGCCTCCGTAGGGGTGGGCAATGAGCAGTTCTTC.

V and J are TRBV27 and TRBJ1-2; perhaps TRBD1 as D (5 bases). Germline-derived CDR1 and CDR2 are MNHEY and SMNVEV (reference sequence). V was trimmed by 3 bases and J by 5 bases, leaving 19 bases between them. CDR3 length: 16 amino acids. Here the CDR3 DNA reads TGTGCCAGCAGTTTGTTATTGGACACCCGGTTTTATGGCTACACCTTC. Protein product: CASSLLLDTRFYGYTF.

The CDR3 here is CASSPRDGQTETQYF. The CDR3 DNA reads TGTGCCAGCAGCCCGCGGGACGGACAAACAGAGACCCAGTACTTC. This rearrangement joins TRBV3-1 (or the pseudogene TRBV3-2) to TRBJ2-5; D is perhaps TRBD2 (6 bases). The CDR3 is made up of 15 amino acids. Germline V gene sequence: CDR1 LGHDT, CDR2 YNNKEL (reference sequence). Trimming left V 4 bases short and J 4 bases short, with 16 bases between.

The chain couples TRBV4-3 to TRBJ1-3, with 8 bases fitting TRBD1. The CDR3 totals 19 residues. With 3 bases clipped from V and 0 bases from J, the junction kept 13 bases outside the gene matches. The V gene's germline CDR1 is LGHNA and CDR2 YSLEER. The chain's CDR3 is CASSQYAGQVYTSGNTIYF. The CDR3 DNA sequence: TGCGCCAGCAGCCAGTATGCGGGACAGGTCTACACCTCTGGAAACACCATATATTTT.

The chain carries TRBV19 and TRBJ1-1; D is possibly TRBD1 (5 bases). In germline, CDR1 is LNHDA, CDR2 SQIVND (reference sequence). Trimming took off 3 bases at V and 3 bases at J, with 8 bases between the two ends. The CDR3 is 13 residues long. The CDR3 spells CASSILQDTEAFF. The CDR3 nucleotides are TGTGCCAGTAGTATTTTACAGGACACTGAAGCTTTCTTT.

The V gene is TRBV19, the J gene TRBJ2-7; 11 bases agree with TRBD1. Trimming cost V 5 bases and J 12 bases; bases outside gene matches: 6. The CDR3 consists of 12 residues. CDR1 LNHDA and CDR2 SQIVND come from the germline V gene (reference sequence). The CDR3 loop is CASSPPGQGVYF. The CDR3 nucleotides read TGTGCCAGTAGTCCCCCGGGACAGGGGGTGTACTTC.

This clone was picked up one time. The V call is TRBV30, the J call TRBJ1-1, with D uncertain. CDR3 length: 13 amino acids. Germline V CDR1 and CDR2: GTSNPN, SVGIG (reference sequence). Trimming removed 0 bases from V and 2 bases from J, with 7 bases in between. For the CDR3, the DNA is TGTGCCTGGAGTGTGTCGGTTAACACTGAAGCTTTCTTT. Its translation: CAWSVSVNTEAFF.

J is TRBJ2-1 and V is TRBV4-3, with D maybe TRBD2 (5 bases). V was trimmed by 0 bases and J by 6 bases, leaving 12 bases between them. CDR1 is LGHNA and CDR2 is YSLEER in the germline V gene. This CDR3 contains 15 residues. The CDR3 spells CASSQDGGFGNEQFF. CDR3 in DNA: TGCGCCAGCAGCCAAGATGGAGGTTTCGGCAATGAGCAGTTCTTC.

This clone came up once. The chain links TRBV2 to TRBJ2-7; TRBD1 aligns across 10 bases. J gave up 4 bases and V 5 bases, and 5 bases lay outside the gene matches. The CDR3 consists of 14 residues. CDR1 SNHLY and CDR2 FYNNEI come from the germline V gene. The CDR3: CASSLRTGGYEQYF. As DNA, the CDR3 is TGTGCCAGCAGTCTCCGGACAGGGGGGTACGAGCAGTACTTC.

The V and J genes are TRBV14 and TRBJ1-4, with 7 bases fitting TRBD1. The CDR3 is 16 amino acids. The junction had 12 bases not matched to a gene; V was cut back by 4 bases and J by 7 bases. From germline, CDR1 is SGHDN and CDR2 FVKESK. CDR3 protein: CASSPPSDRASEKLFF. The CDR3 DNA is TGTGCCAGCAGCCCTCCGTCTGACAGGGCCAGTGAAAAACTGTTTTTT.

This chain uses TRBV4-1 with TRBJ1-3, with TRBD1 as a possible D gene (6 bases). V lost 1 base and J lost 3, with 7 bases in between. The germline V gene encodes CDR1 MGHRA and CDR2 YSYEKL. The CDR3 contains 14 residues. CDR3 DNA: TGCGCCAGCAGCCAAGCAGGGGATGGAAACACCATATATTTT. It encodes CASSQAGDGNTIYF.